This T cell receptor beta chain was recorded in a study of T cells after yellow fever vaccination. Findings and caveats of the study: Secondary responses were weaker yet peaked faster, day 5 versus 15. Researchers noted that a small share of clonotypes showed up in both CD4 and CD8 compartments. FACS-sorted repertoires might harbor abundant contaminating clonotypes from the bulk population.

TCRdb called the 5' RACE reads again in MiXCR, with one record for every CDR3 protein. The repertoire holds some 400,000 distinct CDR3 sequences, with around a sixth as singletons. This clonotype was observed a few times. No antigen is known for it. The germline CDR1 and CDR2 sequences are MNHEY and SMNVEV (reference sequence). This CDR3 comprises 15 residues. The V end was cut by 7 bases, the J end by 0 bases, with 10 bases between. The source is a man aged 18 to 29 who received the YFV17D yellow fever vaccine. V is TRBV27 and J is TRBJ2-6; D remains unclear. Source: PBMCs, taken before the yellow fever booster vaccination. The CDR3 coding sequence is TGTGCCAGCACCATAGGAAGCTCTGGGGCCAACGTCCTGACTTTC. It translates to CASTIGSSGANVLTF.